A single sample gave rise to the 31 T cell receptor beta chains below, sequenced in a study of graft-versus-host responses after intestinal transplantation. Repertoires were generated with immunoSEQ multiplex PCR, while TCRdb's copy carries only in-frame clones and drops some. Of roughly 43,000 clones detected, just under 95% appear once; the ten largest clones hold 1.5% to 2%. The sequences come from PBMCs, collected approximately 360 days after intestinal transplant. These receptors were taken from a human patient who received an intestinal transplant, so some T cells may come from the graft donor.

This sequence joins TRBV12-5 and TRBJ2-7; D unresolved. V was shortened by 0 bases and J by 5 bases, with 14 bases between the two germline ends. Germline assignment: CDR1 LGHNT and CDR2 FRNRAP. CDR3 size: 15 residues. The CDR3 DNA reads TGTGCTAGTGGTTTGGTACGGAGTTGGGGAAACGAGCAGTACTTC. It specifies CASGLVRSWGNEQYF.

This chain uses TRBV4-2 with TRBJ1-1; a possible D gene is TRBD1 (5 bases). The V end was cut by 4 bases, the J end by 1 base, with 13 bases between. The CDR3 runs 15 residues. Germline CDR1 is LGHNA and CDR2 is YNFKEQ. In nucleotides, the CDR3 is TGTGCCAGCAGCCCAATTATAGACAGGAACACTGAAGCTTTCTTT. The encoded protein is CASSPIIDRNTEAFF.

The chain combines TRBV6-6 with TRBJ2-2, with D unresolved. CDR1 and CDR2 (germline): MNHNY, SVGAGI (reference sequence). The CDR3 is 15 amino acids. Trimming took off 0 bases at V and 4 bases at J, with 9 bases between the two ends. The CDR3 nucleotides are TGTGCCAGCAGTTACTCGAACAGACTCACCGGGGAGCTGTTTTTT. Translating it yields CASSYSNRLTGELFF.

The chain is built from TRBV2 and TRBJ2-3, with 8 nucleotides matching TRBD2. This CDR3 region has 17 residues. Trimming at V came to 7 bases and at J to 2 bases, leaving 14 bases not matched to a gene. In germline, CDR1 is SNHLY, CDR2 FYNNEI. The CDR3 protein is CASTPPAGASITDTQYF. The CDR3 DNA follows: TGTGCCAGCACCCCGCCAGCGGGAGCATCGATCACAGATACGCAGTATTTT.

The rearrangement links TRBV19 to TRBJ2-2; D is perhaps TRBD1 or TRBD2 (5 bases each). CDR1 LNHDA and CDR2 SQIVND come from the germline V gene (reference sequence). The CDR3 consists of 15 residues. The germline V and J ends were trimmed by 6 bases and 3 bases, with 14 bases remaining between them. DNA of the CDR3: TGTGCCAGTAGACCCGCAGTGGGGGACACCGGGGAGCTGTTTTTT. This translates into CASRPAVGDTGELFF.

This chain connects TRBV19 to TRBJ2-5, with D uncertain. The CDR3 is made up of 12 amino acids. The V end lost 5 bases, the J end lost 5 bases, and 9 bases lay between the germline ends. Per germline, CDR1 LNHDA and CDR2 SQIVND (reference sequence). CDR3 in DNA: TGTGCCAGTAGTGGGTCCGGGGAGACCCAGTACTTC. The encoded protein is CASSGSGETQYF.

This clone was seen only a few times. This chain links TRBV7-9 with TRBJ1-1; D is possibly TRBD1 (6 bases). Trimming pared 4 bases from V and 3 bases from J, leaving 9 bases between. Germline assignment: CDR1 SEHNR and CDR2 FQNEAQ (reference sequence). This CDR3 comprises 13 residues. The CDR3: CASSSRGHTEAFF. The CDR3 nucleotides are TGTGCCAGCAGCTCCAGGGGCCACACTGAAGCTTTCTTT.

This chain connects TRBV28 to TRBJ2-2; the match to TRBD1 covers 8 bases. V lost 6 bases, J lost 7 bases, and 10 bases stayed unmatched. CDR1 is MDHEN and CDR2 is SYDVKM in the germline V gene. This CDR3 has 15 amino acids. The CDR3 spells CASSHPDRDLGELFF. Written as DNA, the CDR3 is TGTGCCAGCAGCCACCCGGACAGGGACCTCGGGGAGCTGTTTTTT.

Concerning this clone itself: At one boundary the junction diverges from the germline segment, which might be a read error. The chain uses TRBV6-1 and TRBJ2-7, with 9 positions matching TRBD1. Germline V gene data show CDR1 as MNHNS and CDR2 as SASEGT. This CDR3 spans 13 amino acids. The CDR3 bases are TGTGCCAGCAGTGGCCCACAGACAGGGGGTTTCGACTTC. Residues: CASSGPQTGGFDF.

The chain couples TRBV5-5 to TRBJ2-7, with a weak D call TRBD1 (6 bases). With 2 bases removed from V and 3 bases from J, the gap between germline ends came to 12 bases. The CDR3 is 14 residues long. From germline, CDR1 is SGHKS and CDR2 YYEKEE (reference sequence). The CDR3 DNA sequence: TGTGCCAGCAGCTTCGGCCAGGGGCTCTACGAGCAGTACTTC. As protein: CASSFGQGLYEQYF.

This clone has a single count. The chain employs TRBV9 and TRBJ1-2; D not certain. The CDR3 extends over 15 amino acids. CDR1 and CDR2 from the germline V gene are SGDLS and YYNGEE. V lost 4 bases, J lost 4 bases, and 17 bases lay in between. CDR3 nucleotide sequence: TGTGCCAGCAGCCCACCAGAAATTTGGCGCTATGGCTACACCTTC. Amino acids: CASSPPEIWRYGYTF.

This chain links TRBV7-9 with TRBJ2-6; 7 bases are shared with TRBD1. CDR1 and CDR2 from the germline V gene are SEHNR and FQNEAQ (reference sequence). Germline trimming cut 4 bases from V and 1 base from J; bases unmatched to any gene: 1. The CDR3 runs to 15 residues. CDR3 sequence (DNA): TGTGCCAGCAGCTCGGGACAGTCTGGGGCCAACGTCCTGACTTTC. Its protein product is CASSSGQSGANVLTF.

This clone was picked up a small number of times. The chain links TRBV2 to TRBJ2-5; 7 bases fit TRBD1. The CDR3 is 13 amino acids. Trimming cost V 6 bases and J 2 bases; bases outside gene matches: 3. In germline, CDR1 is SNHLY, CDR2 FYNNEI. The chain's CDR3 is CASRTGLQETQYF. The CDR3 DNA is TGTGCCAGCAGGACAGGGTTGCAAGAGACCCAGTACTTC. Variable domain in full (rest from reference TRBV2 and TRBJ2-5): EPEVTQTPSHQVTQMGQEVILRCVPISNHLYFYWYRQILGQKVEFLVSFYNNEISEKSEIFDDQFSVERPDGSNFTLKIRSTKLEDSAMYFCASRTGLQETQYFGPGTRLLVL.

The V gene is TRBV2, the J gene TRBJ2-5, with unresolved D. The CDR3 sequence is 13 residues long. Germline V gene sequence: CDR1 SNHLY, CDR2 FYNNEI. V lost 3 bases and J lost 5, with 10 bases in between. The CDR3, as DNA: TGTGCCAGCAGTGACGCGGCCGGGGAGACCCAGTACTTC. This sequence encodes CASSDAAGETQYF.

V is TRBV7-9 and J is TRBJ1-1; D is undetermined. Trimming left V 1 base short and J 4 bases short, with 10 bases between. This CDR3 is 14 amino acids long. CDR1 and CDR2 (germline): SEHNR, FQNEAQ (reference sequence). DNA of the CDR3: TGTGCCAGCAGCTTAGGAGGGATGGGCACTGAAGCTTTCTTT. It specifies CASSLGGMGTEAFF.

The CDR3 DNA reads TGCGCCAGCAGCCTCCGGGACTTTCCCTACAATGAGCAGTTCTTC. It is translated as CASSLRDFPYNEQFF. This rearrangement joins TRBV4-1 to TRBJ2-1; D perhaps matches TRBD2 (6 bases). There are 15 residues in the CDR3. Trimming left V 4 bases short and J 2 bases short, with 12 bases between. CDR1 is MGHRA and CDR2 is YSYEKL in the germline V gene.

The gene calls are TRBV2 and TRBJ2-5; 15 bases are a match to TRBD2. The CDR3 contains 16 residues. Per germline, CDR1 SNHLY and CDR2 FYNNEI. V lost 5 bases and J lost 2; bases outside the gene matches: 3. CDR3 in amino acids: CASSWTSGGAQETQYF. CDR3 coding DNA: TGTGCCAGCAGTTGGACTAGCGGGGGGGCGCAAGAGACCCAGTACTTC.

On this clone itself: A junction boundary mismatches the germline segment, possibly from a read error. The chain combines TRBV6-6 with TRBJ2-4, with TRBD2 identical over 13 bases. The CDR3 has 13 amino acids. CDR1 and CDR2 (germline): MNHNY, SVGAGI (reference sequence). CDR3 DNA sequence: TGTGCCAGCAGTGGACTAGCGGGGGCCCAGGTGGGCTTC. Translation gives CASSGLAGAQVGF.

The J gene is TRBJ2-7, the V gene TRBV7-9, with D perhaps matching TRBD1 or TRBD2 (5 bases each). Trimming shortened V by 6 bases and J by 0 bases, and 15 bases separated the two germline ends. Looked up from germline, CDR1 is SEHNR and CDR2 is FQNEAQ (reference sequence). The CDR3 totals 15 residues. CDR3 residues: CASSQFRGSSYEQYF. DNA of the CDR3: TGTGCCAGCAGTCAATTCCGGGGCAGCTCCTACGAGCAGTACTTC.

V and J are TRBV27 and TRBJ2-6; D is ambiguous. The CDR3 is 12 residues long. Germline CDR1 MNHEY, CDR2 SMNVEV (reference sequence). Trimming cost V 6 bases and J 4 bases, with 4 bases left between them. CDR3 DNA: TGTGCCAGCAGGGAGGGGGCCAACGTCCTGACTTTC. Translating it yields CASREGANVLTF.

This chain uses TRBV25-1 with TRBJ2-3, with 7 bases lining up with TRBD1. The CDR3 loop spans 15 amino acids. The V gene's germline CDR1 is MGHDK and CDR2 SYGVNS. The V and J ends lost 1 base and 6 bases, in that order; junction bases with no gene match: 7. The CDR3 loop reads CASSEFRGRVDTQYF. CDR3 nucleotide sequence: TGTGCCAGCAGTGAATTTAGGGGGCGTGTGGATACGCAGTATTTT.

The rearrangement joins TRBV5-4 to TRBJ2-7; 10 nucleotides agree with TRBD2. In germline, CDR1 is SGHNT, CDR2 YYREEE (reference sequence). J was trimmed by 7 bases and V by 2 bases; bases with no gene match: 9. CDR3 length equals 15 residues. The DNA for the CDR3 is TGTGCCAGCAGCTTCCGGCTAGCGGGAGCGCGTGAGCAGTACTTC. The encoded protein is CASSFRLAGAREQYF. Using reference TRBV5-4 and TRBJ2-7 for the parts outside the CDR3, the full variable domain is ETGVTQSPTHLIKTRGQQVTLRCSSQSGHNTVSWYQQALGQGPQFIFQYYREEENGRGNFPPRFSGLQFPNYSSELNVNALELDDSALYLCASSFRLAGAREQYFGPGTRLTVT.

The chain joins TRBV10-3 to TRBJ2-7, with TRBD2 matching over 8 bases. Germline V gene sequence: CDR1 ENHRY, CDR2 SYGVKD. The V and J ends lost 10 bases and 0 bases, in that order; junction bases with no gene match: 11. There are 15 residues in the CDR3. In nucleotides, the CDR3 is TGTGCCACCGGGGGGGACGACAGGAGCTCCTACGAGCAGTACTTC. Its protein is CATGGDDRSSYEQYF.

The DNA of the CDR3 is TGTGCCAGCAGCTCAAGTCATTCACAGGGAGGCTATGGCTACACCTTC. This gives the protein CASSSSHSQGGYGYTF. The chain recombines TRBV11-2 with TRBJ1-2; perhaps TRBD1 as D (6 bases). The CDR3 is 16 residues long. Trimming removed 4 bases from V and 4 bases from J, with 19 bases in between. Germline V lookup: CDR1 SGHAT, CDR2 FQNNGV.

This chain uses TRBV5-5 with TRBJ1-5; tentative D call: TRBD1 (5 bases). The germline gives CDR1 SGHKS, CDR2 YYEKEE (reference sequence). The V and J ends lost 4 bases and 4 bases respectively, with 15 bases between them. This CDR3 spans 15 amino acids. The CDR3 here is CASSGTGTQNQPQHF. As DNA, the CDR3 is TGTGCCAGCAGCGGGACCGGGACTCAAAATCAGCCCCAGCATTTT.

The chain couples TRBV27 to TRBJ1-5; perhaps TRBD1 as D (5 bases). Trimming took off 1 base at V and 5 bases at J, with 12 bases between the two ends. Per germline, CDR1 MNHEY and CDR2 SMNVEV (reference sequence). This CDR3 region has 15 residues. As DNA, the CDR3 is TGTGCCAGCAGTTTATTCAGAGGGGCGGATCAGCCCCAGCATTTT. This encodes CASSLFRGADQPQHF.

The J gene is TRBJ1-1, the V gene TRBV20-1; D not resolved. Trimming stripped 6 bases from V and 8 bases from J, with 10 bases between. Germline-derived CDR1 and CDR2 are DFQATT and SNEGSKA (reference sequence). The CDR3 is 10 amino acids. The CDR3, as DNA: TGCAGTGCCCCTCGAGGGGAAGCTTTCTTT. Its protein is CSAPRGEAFF.

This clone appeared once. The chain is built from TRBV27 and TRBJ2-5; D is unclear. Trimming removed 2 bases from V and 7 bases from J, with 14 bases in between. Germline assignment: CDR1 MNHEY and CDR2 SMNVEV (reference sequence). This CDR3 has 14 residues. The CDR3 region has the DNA TGTGCCAGCAGTTTAGTGGCCCCGTTTGGGACCCAGTACTTC. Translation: CASSLVAPFGTQYF.

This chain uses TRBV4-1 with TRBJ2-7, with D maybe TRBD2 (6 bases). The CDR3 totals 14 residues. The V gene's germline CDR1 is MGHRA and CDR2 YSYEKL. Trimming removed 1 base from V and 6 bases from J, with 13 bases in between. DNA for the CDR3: TGCGCCAGCAGCCAAGGAACCGGGAGAGGCGAGCAGTACTTC. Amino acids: CASSQGTGRGEQYF.

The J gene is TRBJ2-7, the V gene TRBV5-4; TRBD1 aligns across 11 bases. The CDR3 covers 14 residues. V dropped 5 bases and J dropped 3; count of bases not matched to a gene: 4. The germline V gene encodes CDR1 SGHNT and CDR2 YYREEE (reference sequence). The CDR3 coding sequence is TGTGCCAGCAGTCAAGGGACAGGGGGCTACGAGCAGTACTTC. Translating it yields CASSQGTGGYEQYF.

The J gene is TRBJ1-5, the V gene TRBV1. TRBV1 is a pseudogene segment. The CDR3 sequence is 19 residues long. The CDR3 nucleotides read TGCACCAGCAGCCAAGTTGGTTTTAAGGGGGGGCGGGATGGTCAGCCCCAGCATTTT. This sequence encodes CTSSQVGFKGGRDGQPQHF.